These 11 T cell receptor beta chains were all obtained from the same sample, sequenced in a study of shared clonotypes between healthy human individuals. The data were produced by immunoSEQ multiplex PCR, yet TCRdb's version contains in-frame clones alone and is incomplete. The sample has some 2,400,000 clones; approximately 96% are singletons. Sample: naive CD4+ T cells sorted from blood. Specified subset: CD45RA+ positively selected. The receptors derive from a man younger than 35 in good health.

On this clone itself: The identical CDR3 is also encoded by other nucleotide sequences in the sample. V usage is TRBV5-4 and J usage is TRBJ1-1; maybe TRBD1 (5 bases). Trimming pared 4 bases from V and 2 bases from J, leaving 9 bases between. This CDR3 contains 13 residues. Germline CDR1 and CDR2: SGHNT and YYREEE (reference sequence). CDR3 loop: CASSHDSNTEAFF. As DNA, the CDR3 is TGTGCCAGCAGCCACGACAGTAACACTGAAGCTTTCTTT.

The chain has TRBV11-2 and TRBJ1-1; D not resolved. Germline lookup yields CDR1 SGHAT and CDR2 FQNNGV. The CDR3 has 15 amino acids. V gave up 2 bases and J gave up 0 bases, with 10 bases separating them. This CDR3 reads CASSLTISLNTEAFF. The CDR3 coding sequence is TGTGCCAGCAGCTTAACTATCAGTCTGAACACTGAAGCTTTCTTT.

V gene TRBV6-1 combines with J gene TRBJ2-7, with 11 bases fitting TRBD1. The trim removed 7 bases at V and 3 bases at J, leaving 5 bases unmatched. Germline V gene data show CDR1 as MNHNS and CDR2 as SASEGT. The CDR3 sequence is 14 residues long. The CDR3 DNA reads TGTGCCAGCACCAGGGACAGGGGGGTCTACGAGCAGTACTTC. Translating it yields CASTRDRGVYEQYF.

As DNA, the CDR3 is TGCGCCAGCAGCTTAGACCCCGGTCTAAATGAGCAGTTCTTC. Translating it yields CASSLDPGLNEQFF. This rearrangement joins TRBV5-1 to TRBJ2-1, with unresolved D. The length of the CDR3 is 14 residues. V was clipped by 2 bases and J by 7 bases, with 13 bases between them. From germline, CDR1 is SGHRS and CDR2 YFSETQ.

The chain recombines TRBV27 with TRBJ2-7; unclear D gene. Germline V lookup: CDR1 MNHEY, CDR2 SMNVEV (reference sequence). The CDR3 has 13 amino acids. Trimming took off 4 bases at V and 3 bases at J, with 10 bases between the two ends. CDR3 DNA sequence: TGTGCCAGCAGTTCCAACATGGACTACGAGCAGTACTTC. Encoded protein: CASSSNMDYEQYF.

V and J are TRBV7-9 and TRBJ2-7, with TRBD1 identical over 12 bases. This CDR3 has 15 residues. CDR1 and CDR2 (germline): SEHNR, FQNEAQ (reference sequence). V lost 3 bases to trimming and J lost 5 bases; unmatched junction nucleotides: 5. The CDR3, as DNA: TGTGCCAGCAGCTTCCGGGACAGGGGGCTGGACGAGCAGTACTTC. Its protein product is CASSFRDRGLDEQYF.

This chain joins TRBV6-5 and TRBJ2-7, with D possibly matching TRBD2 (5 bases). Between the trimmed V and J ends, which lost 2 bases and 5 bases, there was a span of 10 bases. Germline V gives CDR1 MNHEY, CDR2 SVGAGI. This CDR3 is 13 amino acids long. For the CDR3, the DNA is TGTGCCAGCAGTTACGCTAGCATTCACGAGCAGTACTTC. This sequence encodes CASSYASIHEQYF.

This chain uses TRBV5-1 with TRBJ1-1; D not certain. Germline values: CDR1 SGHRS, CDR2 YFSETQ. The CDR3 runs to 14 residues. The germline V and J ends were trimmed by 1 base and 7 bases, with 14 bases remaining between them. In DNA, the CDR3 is TGCGCCAGCAGCTTGCTGGGTTCCCCTCTTGAAGCTTTCTTT. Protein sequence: CASSLLGSPLEAFF. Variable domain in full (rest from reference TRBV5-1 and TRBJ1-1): KAGVTQTPRYLIKTRGQQVTLSCSPISGHRSVSWYQQTPGQGLQFLFEYFSETQRNKGNFPGRFSGRQFSNSRSEMNVSTLELGDSALYLCASSLLGSPLEAFFGQGTRLTVV.

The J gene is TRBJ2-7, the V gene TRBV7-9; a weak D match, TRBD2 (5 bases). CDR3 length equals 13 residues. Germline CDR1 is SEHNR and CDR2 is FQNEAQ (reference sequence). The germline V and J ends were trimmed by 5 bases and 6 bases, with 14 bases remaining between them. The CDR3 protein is CASSGRTLGEQYF. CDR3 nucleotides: TGTGCCAGCAGCGGGAGAACCTTGGGCGAGCAGTACTTC.

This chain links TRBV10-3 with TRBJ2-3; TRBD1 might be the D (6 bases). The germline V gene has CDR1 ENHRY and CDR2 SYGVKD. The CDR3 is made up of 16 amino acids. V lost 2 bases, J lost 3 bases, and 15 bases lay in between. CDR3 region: CAISEAGTTGTDTQYF. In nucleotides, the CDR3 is TGTGCCATCAGTGAGGCCGGGACAACGGGAACAGATACGCAGTATTTT.

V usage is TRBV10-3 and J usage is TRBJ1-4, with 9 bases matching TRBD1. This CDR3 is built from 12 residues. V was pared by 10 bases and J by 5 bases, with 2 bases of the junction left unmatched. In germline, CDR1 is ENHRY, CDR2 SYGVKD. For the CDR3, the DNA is TGTGCCACTGGGACAGGGAATGAAAAACTGTTTTTT. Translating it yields CATGTGNEKLFF.